Listed here are 4 T cell receptor beta chains from one sample, sequenced in a study of T-cell reconstitution after alpha-beta-depleted transplantation in children. As it was prepared, the TCRbeta library received unique molecular identifiers. TCRdb reprocessed the PCR reads with MiXCR, giving one entry per CDR3 protein. In the table there are some 75,000 distinct CDR3 sequences, about 7% of which are singletons. Sequenced here: PBMCs from the stem cell graft donor, sampled from the stem cell graft. Source of these receptors: a human donor who donated a stem cell graft to a child with acute lymphoblastic leukemia.

Ten or more counts support this clonotype. J is TRBJ1-2 and V is TRBV20-1; 7 nucleotides line up with TRBD1. V shed 4 bases and J 2 bases; nucleotides not matched to a gene: 4. The CDR3 consists of 13 residues. CDR1 is DFQATT, CDR2 SNEGSKA, per germline (reference sequence). CDR3 region: CSATGTDNYGYTF. The CDR3 DNA sequence: TGCAGTGCTACCGGGACAGACAACTATGGCTACACCTTC.

The chain has TRBV2 and TRBJ2-2; the match to TRBD1 covers 12 bases. The V segment lost 6 bases and the J segment 0 bases; nucleotides outside the gene matches: 8. Looked up from germline, CDR1 is SNHLY and CDR2 is FYNNEI. The CDR3 is 18 residues long. The CDR3 coding sequence is TGTGCCAGCAGGGGGACAGGGGGCTTCCCCACGAACACCGGGGAGCTGTTTTTT. Translation gives CASRGTGGFPTNTGELFF.

This clonotype was seen repeatedly, ten times or more. The genes are TRBV29-1 and TRBJ2-2, with D perhaps TRBD1 (5 bases). CDR1 and CDR2 from the germline V gene are SQVTM and ANQGSEA. Trimming removed 7 bases at V and 0 bases at J, with 15 bases between. CDR3 size: 15 residues. CDR3 bases: TGCAGCGCCGAGGTTGTCAGGGCGAACACCGGGGAGCTGTTTTTT. Residues: CSAEVVRANTGELFF.

This clonotype was seen many times. The chain recombines TRBV6-5 with TRBJ2-1; D is possibly TRBD1 or TRBD2 (5 bases each). The germline V gene encodes CDR1 MNHEY and CDR2 SVGAGI. Trimming left V 7 bases short and J 3 bases short, with 10 bases between. This CDR3 is built from 13 residues. In nucleotides, the CDR3 is TGTGCCAGCAATCGGGGCTTCTACAATGAGCAGTTCTTC. This codes for CASNRGFYNEQFF.